Below are 7 T cell receptor beta chains sequenced from a single sample in a study of blood T cell repertoires in COVID-19. Some clones are missing from TCRdb's copy, which holds only in-frame ones; the method was immunoSEQ multiplex PCR. The profile shows about 300,000 clones, about nine tenths of them singletons. Source material: PBMCs or T cells enriched from blood (not recorded which). These receptors were collected from a woman between 18 and 29 years old who had recovered from COVID-19.

The chain employs TRBV19 and TRBJ1-3, with 8 bases aligning to TRBD1. V lost 7 bases to trimming and J lost 0 bases; unmatched junction nucleotides: 11. This CDR3 region has 17 residues. Germline V gives CDR1 LNHDA, CDR2 SQIVND (reference sequence). CDR3 nucleotide sequence: TGTGCCAGTACAGGACAGGGAGCCATATCCTCTGGAAACACCATATATTTT. This gives the protein CASTGQGAISSGNTIYF.

The chain is built from TRBV11-3 and TRBJ2-5; D is possibly TRBD2 (6 bases). The CDR3 sequence is 16 residues long. V lost 1 base, J lost 2 bases, and 14 bases lay in between. From germline, CDR1 is SGHNT and CDR2 YENEEA. The CDR3 protein is CASSLVGGGGQETQYF. CDR3 DNA sequence: TGTGCCAGCAGCTTAGTTGGGGGAGGAGGTCAAGAGACCCAGTACTTC.

The chain combines TRBV10-3 with TRBJ1-6; D perhaps matches TRBD1 (6 bases). This CDR3 contains 14 residues. Trimming shortened V by 2 bases and J by 6 bases, and 8 bases separated the two germline ends. CDR1 and CDR2 (germline): ENHRY, SYGVKD. The CDR3 here is CAISETGFNSPLHF. CDR3 sequence (DNA): TGTGCCATCAGTGAGACAGGGTTTAATTCACCCCTCCACTTT.

This chain connects TRBV2 to TRBJ2-3, with TRBD2 matching over 8 bases. Germline assignment: CDR1 SNHLY and CDR2 FYNNEI. V shed 5 bases, J shed 0 bases, and the junction held 4 bases outside the gene matches. This CDR3 has 15 residues. CDR3 amino acids: CASSIAGRSTDTQYF. CDR3 coding DNA: TGTGCCAGCAGTATAGCGGGGCGAAGCACAGATACGCAGTATTTT.

This clone appeared once. This chain links TRBV7-9 with TRBJ1-1; D call uncertain. Looked up from germline, CDR1 is SEHNR and CDR2 is FQNEAQ (reference sequence). This CDR3 contains 15 residues. With 5 bases removed from V and 4 bases from J, the gap between germline ends came to 17 bases. CDR3 in DNA: TGTGCCAGCAGCCCGGAGGGAGAGGGCCGCACTGAAGCTTTCTTT. It encodes CASSPEGEGRTEAFF.

The sample holds a few counts of this clone. The chain combines TRBV28 with TRBJ1-1; D is unresolved. From germline, CDR1 is MDHEN and CDR2 SYDVKM. The CDR3 has 11 residues. V lost 3 bases to trimming and J lost 3 bases, with 2 bases between them. The CDR3 sequence: CASSFYTEAFF. In DNA form, the CDR3 reads TGTGCCAGCAGTTTCTACACTGAAGCTTTCTTT.

The chain couples TRBV19 to TRBJ1-5; D gene unclear. This CDR3 has 15 amino acids. V gave up 1 base and J gave up 4 bases, with 11 bases separating them. Germline V gives CDR1 LNHDA, CDR2 SQIVND (reference sequence). CDR3 DNA sequence: TGTGCCAGTAGTATAGCGGGAACTAGGAATCAGCCCCAGCATTTT. Protein sequence: CASSIAGTRNQPQHF.